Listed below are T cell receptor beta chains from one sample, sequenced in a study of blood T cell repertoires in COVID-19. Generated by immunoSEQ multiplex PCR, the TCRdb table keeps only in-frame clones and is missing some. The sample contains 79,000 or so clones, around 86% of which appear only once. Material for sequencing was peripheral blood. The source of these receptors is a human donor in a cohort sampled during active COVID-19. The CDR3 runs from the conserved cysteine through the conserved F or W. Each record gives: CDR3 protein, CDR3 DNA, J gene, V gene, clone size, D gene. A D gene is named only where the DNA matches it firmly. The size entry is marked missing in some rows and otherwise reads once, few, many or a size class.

cdr3_aa: CASSLGDYPGEQYF
cdr3_nt: TGTGCCAGCAGCTTAGGGGACTACCCAGGCGAGCAGTACTTC
j_call: TRBJ2-7
v_call: TRBV7-9
clone_size: NA
d_call: TRBD2

cdr3_aa: CASSSRLGGNTGELFF
cdr3_nt: TGTGCTAGCAGCTCCCGGCTCGGGGGGAACACCGGGGAGCTGTTTTTT
j_call: TRBJ2-2
v_call: TRBV7-7
clone_size: NA
d_call: NA

cdr3_aa: CAWRAGLLSDGYTF
cdr3_nt: TGTGCCTGGAGGGCGGGACTTCTCTCGGATGGCTACACCTTC
j_call: TRBJ1-2
v_call: TRBV30
clone_size: NA
d_call: NA

cdr3_aa: CASSVRGTGNGKLFF
cdr3_nt: TGTGCCAGCAGTGTAAGGGGGACAGGGAATGGAAAACTGTTTTTT
j_call: TRBJ1-4
v_call: TRBV28
clone_size: once
d_call: TRBD1

cdr3_aa: CASSYGGWGTTYEQYF
cdr3_nt: TGTGCCAGCAGTTACGGGGGTTGGGGGACCACCTACGAGCAGTACTTC
j_call: TRBJ2-7
v_call: TRBV3-1/TRBV3-2
clone_size: NA
d_call: NA

cdr3_aa: CASSLGGLVGYTF
cdr3_nt: TGTGCCAGCAGCTTAGGAGGGTTGGTTGGCTACACCTTC
j_call: TRBJ1-2
v_call: TRBV7-9
clone_size: once
d_call: NA

cdr3_aa: CASSLRGRDWNYGYTF
cdr3_nt: TGTGCCAGCAGTCTCAGGGGGCGAGATTGGAACTATGGCTACACCTTC
j_call: TRBJ1-2
v_call: TRBV28
clone_size: NA
d_call: TRBD1

cdr3_aa: CASSLRGHTGSGELFF
cdr3_nt: TGTGCTAGCAGCTTAAGGGGACACACCGGTTCCGGGGAGCTGTTTTTT
j_call: TRBJ2-2
v_call: TRBV7-7
clone_size: NA
d_call: NA

cdr3_aa: CASGLVRERGTKTDTQYF
cdr3_nt: TGTGCTAGTGGTTTGGTGCGGGAGAGGGGGACAAAGACAGATACGCAGTATTTT
j_call: TRBJ2-3
v_call: TRBV12-5
clone_size: NA
d_call: NA

cdr3_aa: CASSPVTGGIETQYF
cdr3_nt: TGTGCCAGCAGCCCCGTTACGGGAGGCATTGAGACCCAGTACTTC
j_call: TRBJ2-5
v_call: TRBV5-5
clone_size: NA
d_call: TRBD2

cdr3_aa: CASSLAGEGWDTQYF
cdr3_nt: TGTGCCAGCAGCCTAGCGGGAGAGGGTTGGGATACGCAGTATTTT
j_call: TRBJ2-3
v_call: TRBV28
clone_size: NA
d_call: TRBD2

cdr3_aa: CASSFGGMEQFF
cdr3_nt: TGTGCCAGCAGTTTCGGGGGGATGGAGCAGTTCTTC
j_call: TRBJ2-1
v_call: TRBV28
clone_size: NA
d_call: TRBD2

cdr3_aa: CATSNNRQATNEKLFF
cdr3_nt: TGTGCCACCAGCAACAACCGTCAGGCAACTAATGAAAAACTGTTTTTT
j_call: TRBJ1-4
v_call: TRBV15
clone_size: NA
d_call: NA

cdr3_aa: CASSYSEGSYEQYF
cdr3_nt: TGTGCCAGCAGTTACTCTGAGGGCTCCTACGAGCAGTACTTC
j_call: TRBJ2-7
v_call: TRBV6-2/TRBV6-3
clone_size: NA
d_call: NA

cdr3_aa: CASSAGQGATTGELFF
cdr3_nt: TGTGCCAGCAGTGCAGGACAGGGGGCGACCACCGGGGAGCTGTTTTTT
j_call: TRBJ2-2
v_call: TRBV28
clone_size: NA
d_call: TRBD1

cdr3_aa: CASSQDLSGGPREQFF
cdr3_nt: TGTGCCAGCAGCCAAGATCTGTCCGGGGGGCCTAGGGAGCAGTTCTTC
j_call: TRBJ2-1
v_call: TRBV4-2
clone_size: NA
d_call: NA

cdr3_aa: CASSLTSSDTQYF
cdr3_nt: TGCGCCAGCAGCCTGACTAGCTCAGATACGCAGTATTTT
j_call: TRBJ2-3
v_call: TRBV5-1
clone_size: NA
d_call: TRBD2

cdr3_aa: CAWAAGINQPQHF
cdr3_nt: TGTGCCTGGGCGGCAGGGATCAATCAGCCCCAGCATTTT
j_call: TRBJ1-5
v_call: TRBV28
clone_size: NA
d_call: NA

cdr3_aa: CASRAGGADGYTF
cdr3_nt: TGCGCCAGCAGGGCGGGGGGCGCGGATGGCTACACCTTC
j_call: TRBJ1-2
v_call: TRBV5-1
clone_size: NA
d_call: NA

cdr3_aa: CASRSPTGTEQYF
cdr3_nt: TGTGCCAGCCGGAGCCCTACAGGGACCGAGCAGTACTTC
j_call: TRBJ2-7
v_call: TRBV12-3/TRBV12-4
clone_size: NA
d_call: NA

cdr3_aa: CASSPRGPRGNQPQHF
cdr3_nt: TGTGCCAGCAGCCCCAGGGGGCCTAGGGGCAATCAGCCCCAGCATTTT
j_call: TRBJ1-5
v_call: TRBV3-1/TRBV3-2
clone_size: few
d_call: TRBD1

cdr3_aa: CASSLVASNQPQHF
cdr3_nt: TGTGCCAGCAGCTTAGTGGCAAGCAATCAGCCCCAGCATTTT
j_call: TRBJ1-5
v_call: TRBV7-2
clone_size: NA
d_call: NA

cdr3_aa: CASSYGQDSSYEQYF
cdr3_nt: TGTGCCAGCAGCTACGGACAGGACTCTTCCTACGAGCAGTACTTC
j_call: TRBJ2-7
v_call: TRBV7-6
clone_size: NA
d_call: TRBD1

cdr3_aa: CASSEGRGGYRSYEQYF
cdr3_nt: TGTGCCAGCAGTGAAGGACGGGGGGGTTACCGCTCCTACGAGCAGTACTTC
j_call: TRBJ2-7
v_call: TRBV6-1
clone_size: NA
d_call: TRBD2

cdr3_aa: CASSLGGQTTYEQYF
cdr3_nt: TGTGCCAGCAGCTTAGGAGGTCAGACTACCTACGAGCAGTACTTC
j_call: TRBJ2-7
v_call: TRBV7-9
clone_size: NA
d_call: NA

cdr3_aa: CASTPQGDQPQHF
cdr3_nt: TGTGCCAGCACTCCCCAAGGGGATCAGCCCCAGCATTTT
j_call: TRBJ1-5
v_call: TRBV12-3/TRBV12-4
clone_size: NA
d_call: NA

cdr3_aa: CASSSVDEKLFF
cdr3_nt: TGTGCCAGCAGCTCGGTTGATGAAAAACTGTTTTTT
j_call: TRBJ1-4
v_call: TRBV7-9
clone_size: once
d_call: NA

cdr3_aa: CASSLTSGGYNEQFF
cdr3_nt: TGTGCCAGCAGTTTGACTAGCGGAGGGTACAATGAGCAGTTCTTC
j_call: TRBJ2-1
v_call: TRBV6-5
clone_size: NA
d_call: TRBD2

cdr3_aa: CAISPGTGYNEQFF
cdr3_nt: TGTGCCATCAGTCCCGGGACAGGCTACAATGAGCAGTTCTTC
j_call: TRBJ2-1
v_call: TRBV10-3
clone_size: NA
d_call: TRBD1

cdr3_aa: CASSLASGVANTGELFF
cdr3_nt: TGTGCCAGCAGCTTAGCGTCGGGGGTTGCGAACACCGGGGAGCTGTTTTTT
j_call: TRBJ2-2
v_call: TRBV7-9
clone_size: NA
d_call: NA

cdr3_aa: CSVEDRGAFF
cdr3_nt: TGCAGCGTTGAAGATCGGGGAGCTTTCTTT
j_call: TRBJ1-1
v_call: TRBV29-1
clone_size: NA
d_call: NA

cdr3_aa: CASRDRGLEKLFF
cdr3_nt: TGTGCCAGCCGGGACAGGGGGCTTGAAAAACTGTTTTTT
j_call: TRBJ1-4
v_call: TRBV27
clone_size: NA
d_call: TRBD1

cdr3_aa: CASSRTTSDYEQYF
cdr3_nt: TGTGCCAGCAGCCGGACTACTAGCGACTACGAGCAGTACTTC
j_call: TRBJ2-7
v_call: TRBV7-8
clone_size: NA
d_call: TRBD2

cdr3_aa: CASSDLAGANGELFF
cdr3_nt: TGCGCCAGCAGTGATTTAGCGGGAGCCAACGGGGAGCTGTTTTTT
j_call: TRBJ2-2
v_call: TRBV10-2
clone_size: NA
d_call: TRBD2

cdr3_aa: CASSLRSGRGSGELFF
cdr3_nt: TGTGCCAGCAGCTTAAGGAGCGGGAGAGGCTCCGGGGAGCTGTTTTTT
j_call: TRBJ2-2
v_call: TRBV7-9
clone_size: once
d_call: TRBD2

cdr3_aa: CASSTRDSRSNTEAFF
cdr3_nt: TGTGCCAGTAGTACACGGGACAGTAGGTCGAACACTGAAGCTTTCTTT
j_call: TRBJ1-1
v_call: TRBV19
clone_size: NA
d_call: TRBD1

cdr3_aa: CAISPYDTEAFF
cdr3_nt: TGTGCCATCAGCCCCTACGACACTGAAGCTTTCTTT
j_call: TRBJ1-1
v_call: TRBV10-3
clone_size: once
d_call: NA

cdr3_aa: CASAKETGGNQPQHF
cdr3_nt: TGTGCCAGCGCTAAGGAGACAGGGGGCAATCAGCCCCAGCATTTT
j_call: TRBJ1-5
v_call: TRBV2
clone_size: NA
d_call: TRBD1

cdr3_aa: CAISESSGYSYEQYF
cdr3_nt: TGTGCCATCAGTGAGTCTTCTGGGTACAGCTACGAGCAGTACTTC
j_call: TRBJ2-7
v_call: TRBV10-3
clone_size: NA
d_call: NA

cdr3_aa: CASSQGQGYGYTF
cdr3_nt: TGCGCCAGCAGCCAGGGACAGGGCTATGGCTACACCTTC
j_call: TRBJ1-2
v_call: TRBV4-1
clone_size: NA
d_call: TRBD1

cdr3_aa: CASSLGGAGSGDTQYF
cdr3_nt: TGTGCCAGCAGCTTAGGGGGAGCGGGTTCAGGAGATACGCAGTATTTT
j_call: TRBJ2-3
v_call: TRBV11-3
clone_size: NA
d_call: NA

cdr3_aa: CAISDPDRGRGYTF
cdr3_nt: TGTGCCATCAGTGACCCCGACAGGGGGCGCGGCTACACCTTC
j_call: TRBJ1-2
v_call: TRBV10-3
clone_size: NA
d_call: TRBD1

cdr3_aa: CASSRTGAYEQYF
cdr3_nt: TGTGCCAGCAGCCGGACAGGGGCCTACGAGCAGTACTTC
j_call: TRBJ2-7
v_call: TRBV27
clone_size: NA
d_call: TRBD1

cdr3_aa: CASRPWGTGFTEAFF
cdr3_nt: TGTGCCAGCAGACCCTGGGGGACAGGATTTACTGAAGCTTTCTTT
j_call: TRBJ1-1
v_call: TRBV6-5
clone_size: few
d_call: TRBD1

cdr3_aa: CASSELAGGPNEQFF
cdr3_nt: TGTGCCAGCAGTGAGCTAGCGGGAGGGCCCAATGAGCAGTTCTTC
j_call: TRBJ2-1
v_call: TRBV6-1
clone_size: medium-sized
d_call: TRBD2

cdr3_aa: CASSSRTGYNEQFF
cdr3_nt: TGTGCCAGCAGTTCTAGGACAGGGTACAATGAGCAGTTCTTC
j_call: TRBJ2-1
v_call: TRBV7-2
clone_size: NA
d_call: TRBD1

cdr3_aa: CASSLGTPGFGNEQFF
cdr3_nt: TGTGCCAGCTCCCTCGGGACTCCGGGGTTCGGCAATGAGCAGTTCTTC
j_call: TRBJ2-1
v_call: TRBV18
clone_size: NA
d_call: NA

cdr3_aa: CASSRQTSGRTDTQYF
cdr3_nt: TGTGCCAGCAGTCGGCAGACTAGCGGGAGGACAGATACGCAGTATTTT
j_call: TRBJ2-3
v_call: TRBV3-1/TRBV3-2
clone_size: NA
d_call: TRBD2

cdr3_aa: CASSRTSGGETQYF
cdr3_nt: TGTGCCAGCAGCCGGACTAGTGGTGGGGAGACCCAGTACTTC
j_call: TRBJ2-5
v_call: TRBV7-2
clone_size: NA
d_call: TRBD2

cdr3_aa: CASSQEPLAKNIQYF
cdr3_nt: TGTGCCAGCAGCCAAGAACCACTAGCCAAAAACATTCAGTACTTC
j_call: TRBJ2-4
v_call: TRBV14
clone_size: NA
d_call: NA

cdr3_aa: CASSSSSYNEQFF
cdr3_nt: TGCGCCAGCAGTTCTAGCTCCTACAATGAGCAGTTCTTC
j_call: TRBJ2-1
v_call: TRBV10-2
clone_size: NA
d_call: NA

cdr3_aa: CASSSTGTDTQYF
cdr3_nt: TGTGCCAGCAGCTCCACAGGGACAGATACGCAGTATTTT
j_call: TRBJ2-3
v_call: TRBV11-2
clone_size: NA
d_call: NA

cdr3_aa: CAWSLTGNTEAFF
cdr3_nt: TGTGCCTGGAGCCTCACGGGGAACACTGAAGCTTTCTTT
j_call: TRBJ1-1
v_call: TRBV30
clone_size: NA
d_call: NA

cdr3_aa: CASRQGVRDNSPLHF
cdr3_nt: TGTGCCAGCAGACAGGGCGTGAGAGATAATTCACCCCTCCACTTT
j_call: TRBJ1-6
v_call: TRBV27
clone_size: few
d_call: NA

cdr3_aa: CASSSLLETEAFF
cdr3_nt: TGTGCCAGCAGCTCCCTTTTGGAGACTGAAGCTTTCTTT
j_call: TRBJ1-1
v_call: TRBV7-9
clone_size: NA
d_call: NA

cdr3_aa: CASSSDRAGANVLTF
cdr3_nt: TGTGCCAGCAGCTCCGACAGGGCTGGGGCCAACGTCCTGACTTTC
j_call: TRBJ2-6
v_call: TRBV7-9
clone_size: NA
d_call: TRBD1

cdr3_aa: CASSLGGLSTEAFF
cdr3_nt: TGTGCCAGCAGCTTGGGGGGCTTAAGCACTGAAGCTTTCTTT
j_call: TRBJ1-1
v_call: TRBV5-4
clone_size: NA
d_call: NA